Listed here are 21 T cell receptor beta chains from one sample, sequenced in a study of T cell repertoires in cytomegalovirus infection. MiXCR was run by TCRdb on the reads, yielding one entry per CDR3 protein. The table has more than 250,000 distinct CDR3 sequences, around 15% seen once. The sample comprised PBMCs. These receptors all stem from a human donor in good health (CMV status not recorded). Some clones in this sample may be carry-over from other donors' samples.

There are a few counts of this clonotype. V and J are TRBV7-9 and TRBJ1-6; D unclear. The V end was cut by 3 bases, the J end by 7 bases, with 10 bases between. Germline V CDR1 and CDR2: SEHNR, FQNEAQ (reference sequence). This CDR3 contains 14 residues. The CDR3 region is CASSFEDTNSPLHF. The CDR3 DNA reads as TGTGCCAGCAGCTTTGAGGATACGAATTCACCCCTCCACTTT.

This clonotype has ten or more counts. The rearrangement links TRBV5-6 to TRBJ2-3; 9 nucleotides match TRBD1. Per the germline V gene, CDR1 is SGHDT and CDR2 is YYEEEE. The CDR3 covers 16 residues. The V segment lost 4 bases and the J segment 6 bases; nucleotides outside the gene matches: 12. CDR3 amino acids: CASSPRTGTGRDTQYF. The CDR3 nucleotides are TGTGCCAGCAGCCCAAGGACCGGGACAGGGAGGGATACGCAGTATTTT.

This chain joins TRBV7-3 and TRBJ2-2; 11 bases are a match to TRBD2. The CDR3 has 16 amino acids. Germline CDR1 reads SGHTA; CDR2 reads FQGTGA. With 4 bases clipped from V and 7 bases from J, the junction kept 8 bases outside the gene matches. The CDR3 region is CASSSSSGRFVGELFF. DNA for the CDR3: TGTGCCAGCAGCTCCTCTAGCGGGAGGTTTGTCGGGGAGCTGTTTTTT.

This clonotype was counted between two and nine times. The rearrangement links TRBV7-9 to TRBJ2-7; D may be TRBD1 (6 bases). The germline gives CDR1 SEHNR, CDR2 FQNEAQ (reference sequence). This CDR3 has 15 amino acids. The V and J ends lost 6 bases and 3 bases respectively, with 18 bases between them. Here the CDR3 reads CASRGEQGPFYEQYF. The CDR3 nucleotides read TGTGCCAGCAGGGGGGAACAGGGCCCCTTCTACGAGCAGTACTTC.

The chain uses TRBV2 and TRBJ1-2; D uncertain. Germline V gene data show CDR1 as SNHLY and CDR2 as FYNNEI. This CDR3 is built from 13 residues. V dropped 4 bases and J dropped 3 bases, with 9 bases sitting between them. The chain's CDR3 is CASSVIFYYGYTF. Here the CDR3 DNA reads TGTGCCAGCAGTGTGATCTTTTACTATGGCTACACCTTC.

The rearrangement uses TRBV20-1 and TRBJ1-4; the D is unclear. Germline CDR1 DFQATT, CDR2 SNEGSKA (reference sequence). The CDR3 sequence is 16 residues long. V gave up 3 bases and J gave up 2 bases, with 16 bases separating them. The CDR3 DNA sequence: TGCAGTGCTAGGAACATAATACAACTCACTAATGAAAAACTGTTTTTT. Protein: CSARNIIQLTNEKLFF.

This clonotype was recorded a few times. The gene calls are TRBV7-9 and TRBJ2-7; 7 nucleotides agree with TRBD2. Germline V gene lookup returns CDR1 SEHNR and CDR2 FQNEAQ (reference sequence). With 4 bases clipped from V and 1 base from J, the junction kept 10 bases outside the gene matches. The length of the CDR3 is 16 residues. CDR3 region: CASSSVPSGPSYEQYF. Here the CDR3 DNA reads TGTGCCAGCAGCTCCGTACCTAGCGGTCCTTCCTACGAGCAGTACTTC.

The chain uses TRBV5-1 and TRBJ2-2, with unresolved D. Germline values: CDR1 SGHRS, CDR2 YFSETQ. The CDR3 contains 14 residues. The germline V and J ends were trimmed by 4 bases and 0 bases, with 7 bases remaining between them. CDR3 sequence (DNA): TGCGCCAGCAGCGCCGTCGCGAACACCGGGGAGCTGTTTTTT. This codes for CASSAVANTGELFF.

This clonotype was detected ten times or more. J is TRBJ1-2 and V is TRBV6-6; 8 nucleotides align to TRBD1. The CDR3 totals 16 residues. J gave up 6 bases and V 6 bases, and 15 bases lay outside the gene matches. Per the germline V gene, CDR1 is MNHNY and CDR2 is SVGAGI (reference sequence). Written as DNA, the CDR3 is TGTGCCAGCAGCTCGGGACAGGAACCGCTTAGGGATGGCTACACCTTC. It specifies CASSSGQEPLRDGYTF.

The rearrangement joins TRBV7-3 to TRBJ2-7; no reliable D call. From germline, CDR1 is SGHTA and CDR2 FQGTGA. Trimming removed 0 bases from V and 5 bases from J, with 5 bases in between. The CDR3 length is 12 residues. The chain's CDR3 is CASSLTGHEQYF. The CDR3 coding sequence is TGTGCCAGCAGCTTAACTGGCCACGAGCAGTACTTC.

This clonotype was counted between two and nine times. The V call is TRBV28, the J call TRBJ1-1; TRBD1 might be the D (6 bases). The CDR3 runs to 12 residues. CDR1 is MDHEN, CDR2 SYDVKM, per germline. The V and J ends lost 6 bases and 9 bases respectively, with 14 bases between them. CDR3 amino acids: CASSGGAPKAFF. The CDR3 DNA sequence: TGTGCCAGCAGCGGGGGGGCCCCCAAAGCTTTCTTT.

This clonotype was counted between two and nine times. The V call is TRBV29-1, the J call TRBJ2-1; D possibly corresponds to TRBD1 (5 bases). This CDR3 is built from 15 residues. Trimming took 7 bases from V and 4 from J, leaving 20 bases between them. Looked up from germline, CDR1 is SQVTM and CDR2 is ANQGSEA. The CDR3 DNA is TGCAGCGCTACTCGACCCCAGGGAATATACAATGAGCAGTTCTTC. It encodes CSATRPQGIYNEQFF.

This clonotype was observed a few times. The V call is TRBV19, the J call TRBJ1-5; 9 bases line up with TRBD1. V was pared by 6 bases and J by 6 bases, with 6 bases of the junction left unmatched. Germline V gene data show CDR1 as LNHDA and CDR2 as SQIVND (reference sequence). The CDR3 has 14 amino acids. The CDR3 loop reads CASRPQGAGQPQHF. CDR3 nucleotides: TGTGCCAGTAGACCACAGGGGGCGGGTCAGCCCCAGCATTTT.

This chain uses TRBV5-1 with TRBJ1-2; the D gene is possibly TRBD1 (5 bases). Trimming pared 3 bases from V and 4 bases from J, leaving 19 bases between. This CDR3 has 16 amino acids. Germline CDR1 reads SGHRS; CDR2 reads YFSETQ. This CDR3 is CASSSIASGAVYGYTF. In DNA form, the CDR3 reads TGCGCCAGCAGCTCAATTGCTTCCGGGGCGGTCTATGGCTACACCTTC.

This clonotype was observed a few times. The CDR3 DNA sequence: TGTGCCAGTAGTATAGACCGGCCTAGCGGGAACACCGGGGAGCTGTTTTTT. Amino acid sequence: CASSIDRPSGNTGELFF. This chain connects TRBV19 to TRBJ2-2; TRBD2 agrees at 7 bases. Germline lookup yields CDR1 LNHDA and CDR2 SQIVND (reference sequence). This CDR3 spans 17 amino acids. The trim removed 0 bases at V and 1 base at J, leaving 5 bases unmatched.

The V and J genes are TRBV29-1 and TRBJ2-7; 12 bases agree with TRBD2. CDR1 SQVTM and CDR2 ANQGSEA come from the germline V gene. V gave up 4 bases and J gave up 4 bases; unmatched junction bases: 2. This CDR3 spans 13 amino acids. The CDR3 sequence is CSVGLAGGYEQYF. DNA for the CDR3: TGCAGCGTTGGGCTAGCGGGAGGGTACGAGCAGTACTTC.

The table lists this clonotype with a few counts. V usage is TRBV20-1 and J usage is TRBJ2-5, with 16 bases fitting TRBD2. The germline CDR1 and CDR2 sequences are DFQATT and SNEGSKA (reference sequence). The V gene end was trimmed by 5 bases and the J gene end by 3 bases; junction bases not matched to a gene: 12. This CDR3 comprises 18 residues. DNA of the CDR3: TGCAGTGCTCCCGGGACTAGCGGGAGGGAGGTTCAGAAAGAGACCCAGTACTTC. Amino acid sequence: CSAPGTSGREVQKETQYF.

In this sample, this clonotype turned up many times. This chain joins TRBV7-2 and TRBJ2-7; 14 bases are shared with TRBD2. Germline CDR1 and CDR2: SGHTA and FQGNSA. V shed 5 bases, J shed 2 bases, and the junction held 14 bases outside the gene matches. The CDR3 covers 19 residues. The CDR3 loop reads CASSTRVPGTSGRAYEQYF. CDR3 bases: TGTGCCAGCAGCACTAGAGTCCCAGGGACTAGCGGGAGAGCCTACGAGCAGTACTTC.

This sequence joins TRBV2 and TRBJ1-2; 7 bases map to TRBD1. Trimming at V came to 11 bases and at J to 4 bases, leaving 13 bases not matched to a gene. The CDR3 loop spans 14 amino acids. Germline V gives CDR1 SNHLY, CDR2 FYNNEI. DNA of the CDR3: TGTGCCTCCACCCTGACAGGGACCCTCTATGGCTACACCTTC. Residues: CASTLTGTLYGYTF.

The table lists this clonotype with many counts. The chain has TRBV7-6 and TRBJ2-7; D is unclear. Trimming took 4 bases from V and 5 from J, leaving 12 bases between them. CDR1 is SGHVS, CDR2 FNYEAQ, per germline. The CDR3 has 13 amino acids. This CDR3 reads CASSSPGADEQYF. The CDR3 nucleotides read TGTGCCAGCAGCTCCCCGGGCGCGGACGAGCAGTACTTC.

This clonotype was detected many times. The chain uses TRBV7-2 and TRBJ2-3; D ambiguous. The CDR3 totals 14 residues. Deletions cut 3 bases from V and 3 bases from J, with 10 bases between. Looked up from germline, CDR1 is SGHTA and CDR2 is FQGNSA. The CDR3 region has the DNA TGTGCCAGCAGCTTTGGAGTTGGGACAGATACGCAGTATTTT. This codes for CASSFGVGTDTQYF.